The 29 T cell receptor beta chains given below trace back to one sample, sequenced in a study of CD8+ T cells in alopecia areata (dated by TCRdb to 2016 to 2018). Taken with the paper, the label for time point translates to: roughly 24 weeks on oral tofacitinib. The treatment or condition label, read with the paper, signifies: oral pan-JAK inhibitor, 5-10 mg twice daily. Library creation used the immunoSEQ multiplex PCR assay. RNA was extracted from all samples and reverse transcribed into cDNA as template for TCR sequencing. Sourced from immuneACCESS, this table was stored by TCRdb with only in-frame sequences that have V and J called. A share of the clones is absent; for the studies checked, an unresolved V gene accounts for under half, and the remainder has no known explanation. In this sample the table shows approximately 300,000 clones, 55% to 70% of which occur a single time. Together, the top ten hold over 1.5% of the sample.

The sequencing here drew on CD4+ T cells sorted from blood, taken at week 24, from a patient treated with tofacitinib. These receptors were taken from a human donor with alopecia areata.

V usage is TRBV10-3 and J usage is TRBJ1-5; 7 bases match TRBD1. The CDR3 is 14 amino acids. V gave up 3 bases and J gave up 2 bases; unmatched junction bases: 1. Germline-derived CDR1 and CDR2 are ENHRY and SYGVKD. Here the CDR3 DNA reads TGTGCCATCAGTGAAGGACAGGGCAATCAGCCCCAGCATTTT. It specifies CAISEGQGNQPQHF.

This clone has just a few counts. The same CDR3 can be traced to other DNA sequences in this sample. The chain joins TRBV29-1 to TRBJ1-5, with D hard to call. Trimming took 4 bases from V and 0 from J, leaving 7 bases between them. This CDR3 contains 13 residues. The germline V gene has CDR1 SQVTM and CDR2 ANQGSEA. The CDR3 is CSVAGGSNQPQHF. DNA for the CDR3: TGCAGCGTTGCCGGAGGTAGCAATCAGCCCCAGCATTTT.

V usage is TRBV15 and J usage is TRBJ1-2, with D possibly being TRBD1 (6 bases). V lost 2 bases to trimming and J lost 2 bases, with 9 bases between them. This CDR3 is built from 14 residues. CDR1 LNHNV and CDR2 YYDKDF come from the germline V gene (reference sequence). CDR3 coding DNA: TGTGCCACCAGCAGATCTCAGGGGAACTATGGCTACACCTTC. Translated, it gives CATSRSQGNYGYTF.

The chain uses TRBV7-2 and TRBJ1-1; 9 nucleotides align to TRBD1. In germline, CDR1 is SGHTA, CDR2 FQGNSA. After removal of 11 bases from V and 11 bases from J, the junction contained 9 bases not matched to a gene. The CDR3 sequence is 11 residues long. CDR3: CAAGTGIMAFF. The CDR3 nucleotides are TGTGCCGCCGGGACAGGGATTATGGCTTTCTTT.

V usage is TRBV5-4 and J usage is TRBJ2-3; D call uncertain. Germline V gene sequence: CDR1 SGHNT, CDR2 YYREEE (reference sequence). V was shortened by 7 bases and J by 1 base, with 10 bases between the two germline ends. The CDR3 is made up of 13 amino acids. For the CDR3, the DNA is TGTGCCAGCGGTTTCGTGGGCACAGATACGCAGTATTTT. This codes for CASGFVGTDTQYF.

About this clone itself: The same CDR3 can be traced to other DNA sequences in this sample. The chain couples TRBV5-6 to TRBJ1-2, with 7 bases matching TRBD1. The germline V gene has CDR1 SGHDT and CDR2 YYEEEE. This CDR3 spans 13 amino acids. The junction had 5 bases not matched to a gene; V was cut back by 1 base and J by 8 bases. The CDR3 is CASSLRQGDGYTF. CDR3 in DNA: TGTGCCAGCAGCTTGCGACAGGGAGACGGCTACACCTTC.

J is TRBJ1-4 and V is TRBV5-1; D might be TRBD1 (6 bases). V lost 4 bases and J lost 4, with 14 bases in between. The CDR3 has 15 amino acids. Per germline, CDR1 SGHRS and CDR2 YFSETQ. For the CDR3, the DNA is TGCGCCAGCAGCCTCTCCGCCAGGGGTAATGAAAAACTGTTTTTT. It is translated as CASSLSARGNEKLFF.

J is TRBJ1-6 and V is TRBV2; D ambiguous. V was cut by 7 bases and J by 7 bases, with 11 bases left in between. The CDR3 runs to 13 residues. The germline V gene encodes CDR1 SNHLY and CDR2 FYNNEI. This CDR3 reads CASNPTLNSPLHF. DNA of the CDR3: TGTGCCAGCAATCCGACGTTGAATTCACCCCTCCACTTT.

The rearrangement uses TRBV9 and TRBJ2-1; 9 positions match TRBD2. CDR3 length: 16 amino acids. J gave up 8 bases and V 0 bases, and 9 bases lay outside the gene matches. CDR1 is SGDLS and CDR2 is YYNGEE in the germline V gene. CDR3 loop: CASSVAGAGGPYEQFF. CDR3 bases: TGTGCCAGCAGCGTAGCTGGGGCGGGGGGGCCCTATGAGCAGTTCTTC. Complete variable domain (other parts from reference TRBV9 and TRBJ2-1): DSGVTQTPKHLITATGQRVTLRCSPRSGDLSVYWYQQSLDQGLQFLIQYYNGEERAKGNILERFSAQQFPDLHSELNLSSLELGDSALYFCASSVAGAGGPYEQFFGPGTRLTVL.

The chain couples TRBV5-4 to TRBJ1-4; 8 bases align to TRBD1. Germline V gene data show CDR1 as SGHNT and CDR2 as YYREEE (reference sequence). The V segment lost 4 bases and the J segment 7 bases; nucleotides outside the gene matches: 9. The CDR3 length is 15 residues. CDR3 in DNA: TGTGCCAGCAGCGCTATTGACAGGGGTACTGAAAAACTGTTTTTT. Its protein product is CASSAIDRGTEKLFF. Full variable domain (rest looked up from reference TRBV5-4 and TRBJ1-4): ETGVTQSPTHLIKTRGQQVTLRCSSQSGHNTVSWYQQALGQGPQFIFQYYREEENGRGNFPPRFSGLQFPNYSSELNVNALELDDSALYLCASSAIDRGTEKLFFGSGTQLSVL.

The rearrangement links TRBV15 to TRBJ2-5; D remains unclear. Trimming stripped 3 bases from V and 0 bases from J, with 5 bases between. CDR3 length: 13 residues. Germline CDR1 is LNHNV and CDR2 is YYDKDF (reference sequence). CDR3 sequence: CATSRGYQETQYF. Written as DNA, the CDR3 is TGTGCCACCAGCAGGGGTTACCAAGAGACCCAGTACTTC.

The chain combines TRBV5-4 with TRBJ1-1, with 8 bases lining up with TRBD1. Germline-derived CDR1 and CDR2 are SGHNT and YYREEE (reference sequence). V lost 7 bases, J lost 1 base, and 12 bases stayed unmatched. This CDR3 is built from 16 residues. DNA of the CDR3: TGTGCCAGCTCCCCTCCAGGGGGCGCCCAGAACACTGAAGCTTTCTTT. Protein product: CASSPPGGAQNTEAFF.

The CDR3 region is CAISGTGVGETQYF. The DNA for the CDR3 is TGTGCCATCAGTGGCACAGGGGTAGGTGAGACCCAGTACTTC. The chain has TRBV10-3 and TRBJ2-5; 7 bases are shared with TRBD1. With 4 bases clipped from V and 5 bases from J, the junction kept 7 bases outside the gene matches. Germline CDR1 is ENHRY and CDR2 is SYGVKD. The length of the CDR3 is 14 residues.

The rearrangement links TRBV5-1 to TRBJ1-1, with a weak D call TRBD1 (5 bases). Germline lookup yields CDR1 SGHRS and CDR2 YFSETQ. Trimming cost V 1 base and J 3 bases, with 7 bases left between them. The CDR3 runs to 13 residues. The CDR3 bases are TGCGCCAGCAGCTTGAGAGGGGACACTGAAGCTTTCTTT. Protein sequence: CASSLRGDTEAFF.

The sample holds a few counts of this clone. V usage is TRBV15 and J usage is TRBJ1-3, with D uncertain. Per germline, CDR1 LNHNV and CDR2 YYDKDF (reference sequence). CDR3 size: 12 residues. Trimming cost V 5 bases and J 4 bases, with 6 bases left between them. As DNA, the CDR3 is TGTGCCACCAGCTTCGGGGGAAACACCATATATTTT. This codes for CATSFGGNTIYF.

This clone was seen only a few times. The chain is built from TRBV5-4 and TRBJ2-1; 10 bases fit TRBD1. Per germline, CDR1 SGHNT and CDR2 YYREEE (reference sequence). J was trimmed by 5 bases and V by 3 bases; bases with no gene match: 5. The CDR3 is made up of 15 amino acids. CDR3 coding DNA: TGTGCCAGCAGCTCAAGACAGGGGGCGAACAATGAGCAGTTCTTC. It encodes CASSSRQGANNEQFF.

The chain uses TRBV5-1 and TRBJ2-7; no reliable D call. Trimming left V 0 bases short and J 0 bases short, with 10 bases between. In germline, CDR1 is SGHRS, CDR2 YFSETQ. The CDR3 spans 15 residues. CDR3 bases: TGCGCCAGCAGCTTGGATGGTACCGCCTCCTACGAGCAGTACTTC. Protein product: CASSLDGTASYEQYF. The full variable domain, rest sourced from reference TRBV5-1 and TRBJ2-7, is KAGVTQTPRYLIKTRGQQVTLSCSPISGHRSVSWYQQTPGQGLQFLFEYFSETQRNKGNFPGRFSGRQFSNSRSEMNVSTLELGDSALYLCASSLDGTASYEQYFGPGTRLTVT.

In this sample, this clone turned up a few times. The V and J genes are TRBV4-1 and TRBJ2-7, with 12 bases matching TRBD2. V shed 0 bases, J shed 3 bases, and the junction held 3 bases outside the gene matches. Germline-derived CDR1 and CDR2 are MGHRA and YSYEKL. The CDR3 loop spans 16 amino acids. CDR3 sequence (DNA): TGCGCCAGCAGCCAAGATACTAGCGGGGGGTTCTACGAGCAGTACTTC. It translates to CASSQDTSGGFYEQYF.

This chain joins TRBV9 and TRBJ1-5; maybe TRBD1 (5 bases). Trimming cost V 0 bases and J 7 bases, with 11 bases left between them. Germline V gene data show CDR1 as SGDLS and CDR2 as YYNGEE. This CDR3 contains 14 residues. The CDR3 DNA is TGTGCCAGCAGCGTAGCACCAGAGGGGCAGCCCCAGCATTTT. Its translation: CASSVAPEGQPQHF.

The chain links TRBV30 to TRBJ2-1; no firm D call. V was shortened by 3 bases and J by 12 bases, with 12 bases between the two germline ends. There are 11 residues in the CDR3. Germline lookup yields CDR1 GTSNPN and CDR2 SVGIG (reference sequence). Here the CDR3 reads CAWSPSERQFF. CDR3 DNA sequence: TGTGCCTGGAGCCCCTCCGAGAGGCAGTTCTTC.

The V and J genes are TRBV7-2 and TRBJ2-5; no definite D call. V gave up 0 bases and J gave up 5 bases, with 10 bases separating them. There are 14 residues in the CDR3. Germline V lookup: CDR1 SGHTA, CDR2 FQGNSA. The CDR3 spells CASSLAWGGETQYF. The CDR3 coding sequence is TGTGCCAGCAGCTTAGCCTGGGGTGGGGAGACCCAGTACTTC.

The chain couples TRBV7-9 to TRBJ1-4; D gene uncertain. The CDR3 runs to 15 residues. Germline CDR1 is SEHNR and CDR2 is FQNEAQ (reference sequence). V lost 1 base and J 7 bases, leaving 13 bases between the germline ends. CDR3 region: CASSLGPSQPEKLFF. CDR3 sequence (DNA): TGTGCCAGCAGCTTAGGTCCTAGCCAACCTGAAAAACTGTTTTTT.

The J gene is TRBJ2-6, the V gene TRBV30, with a tentative D call TRBD1 (7 bases). Germline CDR1 is GTSNPN and CDR2 is SVGIG (reference sequence). This CDR3 has 18 residues. V was clipped by 3 bases and J by 0 bases, with 18 bases between them. The chain's CDR3 is CAWSGGGDSASGANVLTF. DNA for the CDR3: TGTGCCTGGAGCGGAGGCGGGGACAGCGCCTCTGGGGCCAACGTCCTGACTTTC.

This clone has a handful of counts. The rearrangement joins TRBV29-1 to TRBJ1-6; D is possibly TRBD1 (5 bases). The CDR3 is 13 residues long. Deletions cut 0 bases from V and 11 bases from J, with 11 bases between. Germline CDR1 SQVTM, CDR2 ANQGSEA. CDR3 bases: TGCAGCGTTGAAGAGGGGGGTGGCACACCCCTCCACTTT. Translated: CSVEEGGGTPLHF.

This chain connects TRBV5-1 to TRBJ1-1; D not resolved. V was trimmed by 4 bases and J by 3 bases, leaving 13 bases between them. The CDR3 is 14 amino acids. CDR1 and CDR2 from the germline V gene are SGHRS and YFSETQ. The CDR3 protein is CASSIQSGDTEAFF. As DNA, the CDR3 is TGCGCCAGCAGCATACAGTCCGGGGACACTGAAGCTTTCTTT.

Of note for this clone: The junction differs from germline at one of its ends, possibly a read error. The V gene is TRBV7-7, the J gene TRBJ2-5, with 7 nucleotides matching TRBD2. This CDR3 is built from 16 residues. Germline assignment: CDR1 SSHAT and CDR2 FNYEAQ (reference sequence). The CDR3 spells CASSLVGGGAGETQYF. The CDR3 DNA reads TGTGCTAGCAGCTTAGTTGGCGGGGGTGCTGGGGAGACCCAGTACTTC.

In this sample, this clone turned up a few times. V gene TRBV5-1 combines with J gene TRBJ2-6; D gene unclear. The CDR3 has 12 amino acids. V was cut by 5 bases and J by 2 bases, with 2 bases left in between. Germline CDR1 is SGHRS and CDR2 is YFSETQ. Written as DNA, the CDR3 is TGCGCCAGCAGGACTGGGGCCAACGTCCTGACTTTC. This translates into CASRTGANVLTF.

This chain links TRBV7-2 with TRBJ2-7; the match to TRBD1 covers 8 bases. Germline lookup yields CDR1 SGHTA and CDR2 FQGNSA. The trim removed 1 base at V and 6 bases at J, leaving 8 bases unmatched. This CDR3 contains 15 residues. In DNA, the CDR3 is TGTGCCAGCAGCTTAGGGGACAGGCCCTGGGGCGAGCAGTACTTC. Amino acid sequence: CASSLGDRPWGEQYF.

This clone turned up a few times. This chain uses TRBV19 with TRBJ2-6; D is tentatively TRBD1 or TRBD2 (5 bases each). This CDR3 is built from 18 residues. Looked up from germline, CDR1 is LNHDA and CDR2 is SQIVND (reference sequence). V lost 6 bases, J lost 4 bases, and 22 bases lay in between. The CDR3 protein is CASSPRDGRWVGANVLTF. The CDR3 coding sequence is TGTGCCAGTAGCCCCCGGGACGGCCGCTGGGTAGGGGCCAACGTCCTGACTTTC.